This TCR beta chain is from a study of T-cell memory formation after mild COVID-19 (dated by TCRdb to the early 2020s). Study-level background: Most TCR sequence clusters were specific to one of the two donors. Longitudinal TCRalpha and TCRbeta repertoire sequencing tracked T-cell clones expanding and contracting after mild COVID-19 in a couple of donors. The cohort was made up of two young adult volunteers, one female and one male, who were previously healthy.

The investigation overall reported the following: Contracting CD4+ clones turned up mainly in the CM and EM memory subsets, whereas EMRA was where CD8+ clones were enriched. The second-wave clones that peaked on day 37 were not confirmed to be SARS-CoV-2 specific. Only a couple of mild cases were covered by the study, and larger cohorts that include severe cases with pre-infection samples were considered necessary. Clones that contracted from day 15 to 85 showed balanced CD4/CD8 phenotypes, whereas a second wave of clones that expanded from day 15 to 37 leaned towards CD4+. Some responding clones were detected in pre-infection memory, suggesting pre-existing cross-reactive memory T cells joined the SARS-CoV-2 response.

PBMCs were isolated by Ficoll-Paque density gradient centrifugation. Details on this clonotype: Its antigen is unknown. Base qualities are not provided; no much larger clone lies one nucleotide away.

V was cut back by 3 bases and J by 1 base, leaving a gap of 15 bases between them. CDR1 MNHNS and CDR2 SASEGT were looked up in the germline V gene. Taken from cysteine to phenylalanine, the CDR3 has 16 residues. The retained sequence is limited to the CDR3, 48 bases, with the frame set at the first base. Sequencing was performed on an Illumina NovaSeq 6000. TCRalpha and TCRbeta cDNA libraries were built by 5'RACE with constant-segment primers, adding sample barcodes and unique molecular identifiers. Trizol reagent was used to extract RNA from every sample. Libraries were amplified in two PCR steps, with a second sample barcode and Illumina TruSeq adapters added in the second step. Libraries were sequenced on an Illumina NovaSeq with 2 x 150 bp paired-end reads. As for how the authors treated the data: Reads were demultiplexed and collapsed into UMI-guided consensus sequences with migec v1.2.7. Using mixcr v2.1.11, UMI consensuses were aligned to TRA and TRB V and J templates and then assembled into clonotypes. Clonotypes were classified as expanded or contracted when called significant by both edgeR and NoisET, with noise models trained on biological replicates. For edgeR calls, a false discovery rate-adjusted p below 0.01 and a log2 fold-change threshold of 1 were applied. As an exploratory analysis of dynamics, max-normalized trajectories of the 1000 most abundant clonotypes were examined with PCA combined with hierarchical clustering. Separately sequenced CD4+ and CD8+ repertoires were used to assign the CD4 or CD8 phenotype of responding clones. TCRdb reprocessing: public reads trimmed at Q25 with fastp, clones called with MiXCR, in-frame beta chains kept. CDR3 protein sequences are deduplicated, and each keeps its most common genes and DNA. The V and J calls come from TCRdb's annotation, not from the publication. The sample table contains hundreds of thousands of distinct CDR3 sequences; only one count was recorded for around 13% of them. The ten largest clones add up to approximately 22% of the sample.

The chain is made from TRBV6-1 and TRBJ1-1; no D gene call is confident. The sequencing input was PBMCs or a T cell subset sorted from them (not recorded which). This receptor was obtained from a man aged 18 to 29 who had mild COVID-19 (a few samples of this study predate the infection). The sample titles of this study are shuffled in the database, so cell type and time point are left out; the donor was told from shared clones. The DNA reads as follows: TGTGCCAGCAGTGACCCTCCAGGCAGGACGAACACTGAAGCTTTCTTT. Its protein is CASSDPPGRTNTEAFF.